These T cell receptor beta chains were read from a single sample in a study of T cells after somatic rescue of genetic block. TCRdb's table, derived via immunoSEQ multiplex PCR, lists solely in-frame clones and lacks some. The sample contains roughly 7,000 clones, approximately 82% of which appear only once. Sequencing was carried out using peripheral blood mononuclear cells (PBMCs). Receptors were obtained from a boy aged 10-17 years. Each CDR3 is given with its conserved first and last residue.

V: TRBV28
J: TRBJ2-7
length: 11
CDR3: CASKVNYEQYF

V: TRBV5-1
J: TRBJ2-5
length: 15
CDR3: CASSLLTGHQETQYF

V: TRBV7-2
J: TRBJ1-2
length: 13
CDR3: CASSIDSYYGYTF

V: TRBV5-6
J: TRBJ2-7
length: 12
CDR3: CASSLASGGQYF

V: TRBV5-1
J: TRBJ2-7
length: 15
CDR3: CASSFHGTGGSEQYF

V: TRBV5-1
J: TRBJ2-2
length: 19
CDR3: CASRPRGSIGHANTGELFF

V: TRBV6-5
J: -
length: 13
CDR3: CASSYGSRYEQYF

V: TRBV28
J: -
length: 15
CDR3: CASSFWRVDSYEQYF

V: TRBV6-5
J: TRBJ2-2
length: 12
CDR3: CASSYFTGELFF

V: TRBV7-9
J: TRBJ2-7
length: 15
CDR3: CASSSSRGSSYEQYF

V: TRBV11-2
J: TRBJ1-6
length: 13
CDR3: CASSLDQSSPLHF

V: TRBV29-1
J: TRBJ2-4
length: 13
CDR3: CSADAGDKNIQYF

V: TRBV28
J: TRBJ1-3
length: 12
CDR3: CASRKTGNTIYF

V: TRBV28
J: TRBJ2-1
length: 16
CDR3: CASSFALADYYNEQFF

V: TRBV25-1
J: TRBJ2-7
length: 13
CDR3: CASSVGSSTVQYF

V: TRBV5-5
J: TRBJ1-1
length: 13
CDR3: CASSLYWNTEAFF

V: TRBV29-1
J: TRBJ1-2
length: 13
CDR3: CSVEVVTGSGYTF

V: TRBV9
J: TRBJ1-4
length: 19
CDR3: CASSASDRPPPSRNEKLFF

V: TRBV10-3
J: TRBJ1-5
length: 17
CDR3: CAISESIELLGNQPQHF

V: TRBV5-4
J: TRBJ2-3
length: 15
CDR3: CASSLDAEPSDTQYF

V: TRBV11-3
J: TRBJ2-7
length: 15
CDR3: CASSLLGTVNYEQYF

V: TRBV7-3
J: TRBJ1-5
length: 14
CDR3: CASSFYRDNQPQHF

V: TRBV6-5
J: TRBJ2-2
length: 15
CDR3: CASRPNRLRAGELFF

V: TRBV4-3
J: TRBJ2-7
length: 15
CDR3: CASSQEWKMTYEQYF

V: TRBV7-2
J: TRBJ1-2
length: 14
CDR3: CASTSGMEGYGYTF

V: TRBV7-4
J: TRBJ1-2
length: 15
CDR3: CASSTSGMEGYGYTF

V: TRBV7-2
J: TRBJ2-3
length: 14
CDR3: CASRPRGPTDTQYF

V: TRBV12-5
J: TRBJ2-5
length: 17
CDR3: CASGLPGWAGRGETQYF

V: TRBV7-9
J: TRBJ2-7
length: 13
CDR3: CASSPYGVGEKYF

V: TRBV20-1
J: TRBJ2-7
length: 11
CDR3: CSGGENYEQYF

V: TRBV9
J: TRBJ2-3
length: 16
CDR3: CASSAQVTYGTDTQYF

V: TRBV5-1
J: TRBJ2-5
length: 14
CDR3: CASSLLAPQETQYF

V: TRBV6-1
J: TRBJ2-1
length: 11
CDR3: CASSVSDEQFF

V: TRBV11-1
J: TRBJ1-2
length: 14
CDR3: CASSSIPEDYGYTF

V: TRBV7-3
J: TRBJ2-3
length: 12
CDR3: CASSLPGDTQYF

V: TRBV18
J: TRBJ2-1
length: 15
CDR3: CASSPGLAGGKEQFF

V: TRBV7-6
J: TRBJ2-2
length: 17
CDR3: CASSLTRTSGRPGELFF

V: TRBV9
J: TRBJ2-7
length: 12
CDR3: CASSATGFEQYF

V: TRBV6-1
J: TRBJ2-1
length: 13
CDR3: CASSERRVNEQFF

V: TRBV28
J: TRBJ2-7
length: 15
CDR3: CASSFGRDSRYEQYF

V: TRBV21-1
J: TRBJ2-7
length: 16
CDR3: CASSKVGGTVSYEQYF

V: TRBV6-6
J: TRBJ2-3
length: 12
CDR3: CASSYLTDTQYF

V: TRBV14
J: TRBJ1-3
length: 13
CDR3: CASSQGLTNTIYF

V: TRBV11-2
J: TRBJ2-2
length: 12
CDR3: CASSPGGGELFF

V: TRBV6-5
J: TRBJ1-1
length: 15
CDR3: CASSYSRGPHVEAFF

V: TRBV12-5
J: TRBJ2-2
length: 15
CDR3: CASGLVALNTGELFF

V: TRBV7-9
J: TRBJ1-1
length: 14
CDR3: CASSLALEGTEAFF

V: TRBV12-2
J: TRBJ2-1
length: 19
CDR3: CASRLAAVLTPLIYNEQFF

V: TRBV11-1
J: TRBJ2-2
length: 15
CDR3: CASSLIRTGKGELFF